The 18 T cell receptor beta chains below come from one sample, sequenced in a study of early T cells in non-severe SARS-CoV-2 infection. TCRdb used MiXCR to reprocess the 5' RACE reads, holding one entry per CDR3 protein. The sample includes about 21,000 distinct CDR3 sequences, 5.7% seen only once; the top ten take more than 12%. The input for sequencing was whole blood, taken at baseline. These receptors all come from an adult who was a healthcare worker with PCR-confirmed SARS-CoV-2 infection or an uninfected control (not recorded which).

This clonotype was counted only a few times. The chain recombines TRBV6-2 or TRBV6-3 with TRBJ2-5; D is unclear. Trimming left V 6 bases short and J 2 bases short, with 4 bases between. Looked up from germline, CDR1 is MNHEY and CDR2 is SVGEGT. The CDR3 spans 11 residues. This CDR3 is CASRKQETQYF. The CDR3 DNA reads as TGTGCCAGCAGAAAACAAGAGACCCAGTACTTC.

This clonotype came up a few times. This chain links TRBV24-1 with TRBJ2-2; TRBD1 matches at 9 bases. This CDR3 is built from 19 residues. With V trimmed by 1 base and J by 4 bases, 12 bases remained unmatched. Germline V CDR1 and CDR2: KGHDR, SFDVKD. CDR3 residues: CATSDLGTWDRAGTGELFF. In DNA form, the CDR3 reads TGTGCCACCAGTGATTTAGGCACGTGGGACAGGGCGGGCACCGGGGAGCTGTTTTTT.

This clonotype was detected many times. This chain uses TRBV24-1 with TRBJ2-3, with 10 positions matching TRBD1. The CDR3 is made up of 17 amino acids. Germline V gives CDR1 KGHDR, CDR2 SFDVKD. The V segment lost 4 bases and the J segment 5 bases; nucleotides outside the gene matches: 11. The CDR3 loop is CATSDSRQGARRDTQYF. CDR3 DNA: TGTGCCACCAGTGACTCGCGACAGGGGGCGCGTAGAGATACGCAGTATTTT.

This clonotype was recorded at least ten times. This chain uses TRBV30 with TRBJ1-4; D remains unclear. Germline V gene sequence: CDR1 GTSNPN, CDR2 SVGIG (reference sequence). This CDR3 has 14 amino acids. The ends were cut back, 5 bases at V and 5 bases at J, with 15 bases in the middle. The CDR3 loop reads CAWGYDQDNEKLFF. CDR3 coding DNA: TGTGCCTGGGGCTATGACCAGGACAATGAAAAACTGTTTTTT.

The gene calls are TRBV5-4 and TRBJ1-6; the D is unclear. V lost 4 bases, J lost 7 bases, and 18 bases lay in between. Per the germline V gene, CDR1 is SGHNT and CDR2 is YYREEE (reference sequence). CDR3 size: 16 residues. This CDR3 reads CASSPYTRTENSPLHF. The CDR3, as DNA: TGTGCCAGCAGCCCGTACACTCGGACGGAGAATTCACCCCTCCACTTT.

The chain recombines TRBV18 with TRBJ2-7, with D unresolved. V shed 4 bases and J shed 3 bases, with 4 bases lying between them. This CDR3 has 11 residues. CDR1 is KGHSH and CDR2 is LQKENI in the germline V gene. CDR3: CASSRDYEQYF. The CDR3, as DNA: TGTGCCAGCTCACGGGACTACGAGCAGTACTTC.

This clonotype was recorded at least ten times. This sequence joins TRBV14 and TRBJ2-7, with D perhaps assigned TRBD1 or TRBD2 (5 bases each). The V gene lost 4 bases and the J gene lost 0 bases, with 19 bases spanning the gap. The CDR3 is 17 amino acids. Germline lookup yields CDR1 SGHDN and CDR2 FVKESK. Here the CDR3 reads CASSPNWWRGDSYEQYF. DNA of the CDR3: TGTGCCAGCAGCCCCAACTGGTGGCGAGGGGACTCCTACGAGCAGTACTTC.

The chain links TRBV6-5 to TRBJ1-4, with D perhaps TRBD1 (6 bases). CDR1 MNHEY and CDR2 SVGAGI come from the germline V gene. This CDR3 has 15 amino acids. V was pared by 2 bases and J by 4 bases, with 11 bases between. The CDR3 sequence: CASSYDQGFNEKLFF. The CDR3 DNA sequence: TGTGCCAGCAGTTACGACCAGGGGTTTAATGAAAAACTGTTTTTT.

This clonotype occurred a few times. This sequence joins TRBV18 and TRBJ1-3; no clear D. CDR3 length equals 14 residues. V was shortened by 2 bases and J by 4 bases, with 9 bases between the two germline ends. Per the germline V gene, CDR1 is KGHSH and CDR2 is LQKENI. The CDR3 spells CASSPKQPGNTIYF. The CDR3 nucleotides are TGTGCCAGCTCACCAAAACAGCCGGGAAACACCATATATTTT.

The V and J genes are TRBV7-2 and TRBJ1-3; no firm D call. The CDR3 length is 18 residues. The V gene's germline CDR1 is SGHTA and CDR2 FQGNSA. V was pared by 1 base and J by 0 bases, with 16 bases between. The CDR3 bases are TGTGCCAGCAGCTTAGAGCTAGTCGGGCCCTTCTCTGGAAACACCATATATTTT. It is translated as CASSLELVGPFSGNTIYF.

The sample holds many counts of this clonotype. V usage is TRBV14 and J usage is TRBJ1-1; D is possibly TRBD1 (6 bases). V dropped 6 bases and J dropped 0 bases, with 17 bases sitting between them. Germline V gene lookup returns CDR1 SGHDN and CDR2 FVKESK. There are 16 residues in the CDR3. DNA for the CDR3: TGTGCCAGCAGAAGGTTCGGGGGGCCGATGAACACTGAAGCTTTCTTT. This gives the protein CASRRFGGPMNTEAFF.

This clonotype came up many times. The chain joins TRBV20-1 to TRBJ2-5; the D gene is possibly TRBD1 (6 bases). Trimming pared 1 base from V and 3 bases from J, leaving 9 bases between. Germline V gene data show CDR1 as DFQATT and CDR2 as SNEGSKA (reference sequence). The CDR3 extends over 13 amino acids. The CDR3 is CSARGPGEETQYF. In DNA, the CDR3 is TGCAGTGCTAGAGGACCAGGGGAAGAGACCCAGTACTTC.

This clonotype was recorded many times. In DNA form, the CDR3 reads TGCGCCAGCAGCGCCTCGGACAGGGTGAGAGACGAGCAGTACTTC. Amino acids: CASSASDRVRDEQYF. The genes are TRBV5-1 and TRBJ2-7; 8 nucleotides align to TRBD1. Germline V lookup: CDR1 SGHRS, CDR2 YFSETQ. The CDR3 is 15 amino acids. V lost 4 bases to trimming and J lost 5 bases; unmatched junction nucleotides: 11. Filled out from reference TRBV5-1 and TRBJ2-7, the complete variable domain reads KAGVTQTPRYLIKTRGQQVTLSCSPISGHRSVSWYQQTPGQGLQFLFEYFSETQRNKGNFPGRFSGRQFSNSRSEMNVSTLELGDSALYLCASSASDRVRDEQYFGPGTRLTVT.

This chain joins TRBV5-1 and TRBJ2-1; 9 bases are shared with TRBD2. Germline V gives CDR1 SGHRS, CDR2 YFSETQ. The CDR3 totals 16 residues. V lost 1 base and J lost 7; bases outside the gene matches: 9. This CDR3 is CASSLTFAGGPNEQFF. Here the CDR3 DNA reads TGCGCCAGCAGCTTGACCTTCGCGGGGGGGCCAAATGAGCAGTTCTTC.

This clonotype was recorded a few times. This chain connects TRBV6-5 to TRBJ1-1; no definite D call. The CDR3 spans 11 residues. Germline-derived CDR1 and CDR2 are MNHEY and SVGAGI. V was pared by 6 bases and J by 1 base, with 3 bases between. The CDR3 reads CASSENTEAFF. In DNA, the CDR3 is TGTGCCAGCAGCGAGAACACTGAAGCTTTCTTT.

V is TRBV12-3 or TRBV12-4 and J is TRBJ1-5; 9 bases are a match to TRBD1. V lost 7 bases, J lost 4 bases, and 11 bases stayed unmatched. The CDR3 has 16 residues. CDR3: CASKPGQGVGNQPQHF. DNA for the CDR3: TGTGCCAGCAAACCGGGACAGGGTGTAGGGAATCAGCCCCAGCATTTT.

Ten or more counts support this clonotype. The chain employs TRBV2 and TRBJ1-2; 9 nucleotides agree with TRBD1. Germline V gene sequence: CDR1 SNHLY, CDR2 FYNNEI. V trimming: 6 bases; J trimming: 4 bases; junction bases outside the gene matches: 3. The CDR3 totals 13 residues. The CDR3 loop reads CASRDRGGYGYTF. The CDR3 nucleotides read TGTGCCAGCAGGGACAGGGGTGGCTATGGCTACACCTTC.

There are many counts of this clonotype. V gene TRBV10-2 combines with J gene TRBJ2-1; TRBD1 agrees at 8 bases. The CDR3 length is 15 residues. The trim removed 6 bases at V and 2 bases at J, leaving 6 bases unmatched. Germline CDR1 and CDR2: WSHSY and SAAADI. CDR3 sequence: CASRPGGGTYNEQFF. CDR3 nucleotides: TGCGCCAGCAGGCCAGGGGGCGGTACCTACAATGAGCAGTTCTTC.